The 2 T cell receptor beta chains listed next were all sequenced from one sample in a study of T-cell memory formation after mild COVID-19. TCRdb used MiXCR to reprocess the 5' RACE reads, holding one entry per CDR3 protein. The sample holds over 300,000 distinct CDR3 sequences, 20% to 25% seen once. The sample was PBMCs or a T cell subset sorted from them (not recorded which). These receptor sequences come from a young man who had mild COVID-19 (a few samples of this study predate the infection). Cell type and time point are not known.

The J gene is TRBJ2-2, the V gene TRBV4-3, with TRBD1 identical over 8 bases. CDR1 is LGHNA, CDR2 YSLEER, per germline. V was pared by 0 bases and J by 4 bases, with 4 bases of the junction left unmatched. The CDR3 has 16 amino acids. This CDR3 reads CASSQEADRVTGELFF. Written as DNA, the CDR3 is TGCGCCAGCAGCCAAGAAGCGGACAGGGTCACCGGGGAGCTGTTTTTT.

The DNA for the CDR3 is TGTGCCACCAGTGATGGCGCTAGCAATCAGCCCCAGCATTTT. It specifies CATSDGASNQPQHF. This sequence joins TRBV24-1 and TRBJ1-5; the D is unclear. This CDR3 is built from 14 residues. Germline lookup yields CDR1 KGHDR and CDR2 SFDVKD. V was trimmed by 3 bases and J by 0 bases, leaving 5 bases between them.